What follows are 6 T cell receptor beta chains derived from one specimen sequenced in a study of cytomegalovirus exposure and HLA in healthy donors (dated 2017 in TCRdb). Libraries came from the immunoSEQ multiplex PCR assay. For the multiplex PCR, a mixture combining 60 forward primers for TCR Vbeta segments and 13 reverse primers for TCR Jbeta segments was used. TCRdb took this table from immuneACCESS and kept in-frame rearrangements with V and J called. Such tables lack part of the clones; where checked against another copy, unresolved V genes explain under half of the gap, and the rest is unexplained. Within this sample are 150,000 to 200,000 clones, with 55% to 65% of them counted one time only. About 2.9% of the sample rests with the top ten. Input material: PBMCs. Source of these receptors: a man between 35 and 55 years old in good health and CMV-seronegative.

V gene TRBV19 combines with J gene TRBJ2-1; TRBD1 matches 10 bases. V lost 8 bases to trimming and J lost 8 bases; unmatched junction nucleotides: 9. Germline-derived CDR1 and CDR2 are LNHDA and SQIVND (reference sequence). The CDR3 has 14 amino acids. CDR3 amino acids: CASGDRGPVDEQFF. CDR3 DNA sequence: TGTGCCAGTGGGGACAGGGGCCCGGTCGATGAGCAGTTCTTC.

The CDR3 spells CASSVGLEGEQYF. DNA for the CDR3: TGTGCCAGCTCAGTGGGACTAGAGGGCGAGCAGTACTTC. The gene calls are TRBV18 and TRBJ2-7, with 8 bases identical to TRBD2. The CDR3 loop spans 13 amino acids. Germline CDR1 is KGHSH and CDR2 is LQKENI. V lost 5 bases and J lost 6; bases outside the gene matches: 6.

The V call is TRBV4-2, the J call TRBJ1-2, with D maybe TRBD1 (5 bases). V lost 1 base and J 4 bases, leaving 22 bases between the germline ends. The CDR3 totals 18 residues. Per germline, CDR1 LGHNA and CDR2 YNFKEQ. This chain's CDR3 is CASSQGITGLGHFYGYTF. CDR3 nucleotide sequence: TGTGCCAGCAGCCAAGGTATTACAGGTCTGGGTCATTTCTATGGCTACACCTTC.

The chain carries TRBV7-2 and TRBJ2-4; 11 bases align to TRBD2. The CDR3 runs 14 residues. Trimming removed 7 bases from V and 4 bases from J; junction bases left unmatched: 3. Per the germline V gene, CDR1 is SGHTA and CDR2 is FQGNSA. CDR3 DNA sequence: TGTGCCAGCATGACTAGCGGGGATAAAAACATTCAGTACTTC. Encoded protein: CASMTSGDKNIQYF. The full variable domain, completed using reference TRBV7-2 and TRBJ2-4, is GAGVSQSPSNKVTEKGKDVELRCDPISGHTALYWYRQSLGQGLEFLIYFQGNSAPDKSGLPSDRFSAERTGGSVSTLTIQRTQQEDSAVYLCASMTSGDKNIQYFGAGTRLSVL.

This sequence joins TRBV6-4 and TRBJ2-3; no clear D gene. CDR1 MRHNA and CDR2 SNTAGT come from the germline V gene. The length of the CDR3 is 13 residues. Trimming removed 3 bases from V and 8 bases from J, with 12 bases in between. CDR3 DNA: TGTGCCAGCAGTGAGGAGTCATCCGGTACGCAGTATTTT. It translates to CASSEESSGTQYF.

The chain has TRBV6-1 and TRBJ1-2; D remains unclear. Trimming pared 6 bases from V and 1 base from J, leaving 6 bases between. Germline CDR1 MNHNS, CDR2 SASEGT. The CDR3 extends over 12 amino acids. CDR3 in amino acids: CASSESNYGYTF. In DNA form, the CDR3 reads TGTGCCAGCAGCGAGAGTAACTATGGCTACACCTTC.